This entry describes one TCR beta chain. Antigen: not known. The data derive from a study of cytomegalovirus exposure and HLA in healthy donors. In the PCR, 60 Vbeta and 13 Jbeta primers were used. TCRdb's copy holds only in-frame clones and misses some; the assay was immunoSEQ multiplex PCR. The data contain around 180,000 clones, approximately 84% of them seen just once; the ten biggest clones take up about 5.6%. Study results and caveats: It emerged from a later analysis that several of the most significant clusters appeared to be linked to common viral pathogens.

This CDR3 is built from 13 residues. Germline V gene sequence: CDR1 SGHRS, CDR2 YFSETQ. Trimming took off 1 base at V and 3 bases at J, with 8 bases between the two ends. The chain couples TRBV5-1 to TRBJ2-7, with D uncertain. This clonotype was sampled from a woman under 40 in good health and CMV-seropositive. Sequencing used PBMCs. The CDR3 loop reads CASSLSTSYEQYF. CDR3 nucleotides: TGCGCCAGCAGCTTGTCCACCAGCTACGAGCAGTACTTC.